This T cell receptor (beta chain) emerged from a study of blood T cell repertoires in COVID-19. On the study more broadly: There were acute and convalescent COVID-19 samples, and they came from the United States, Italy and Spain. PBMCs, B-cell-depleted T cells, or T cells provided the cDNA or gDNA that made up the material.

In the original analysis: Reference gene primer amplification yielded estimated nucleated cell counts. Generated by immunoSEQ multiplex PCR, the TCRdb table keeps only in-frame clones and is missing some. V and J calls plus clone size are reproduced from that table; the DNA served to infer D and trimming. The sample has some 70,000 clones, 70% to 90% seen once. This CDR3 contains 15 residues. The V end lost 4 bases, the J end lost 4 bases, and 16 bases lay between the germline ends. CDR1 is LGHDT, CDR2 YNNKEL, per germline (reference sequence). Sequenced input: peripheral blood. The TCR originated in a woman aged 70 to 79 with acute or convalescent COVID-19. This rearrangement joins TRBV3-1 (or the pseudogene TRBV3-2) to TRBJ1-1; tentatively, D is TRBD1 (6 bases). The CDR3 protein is CASSLYGRGGTEAFF. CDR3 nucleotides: TGTGCCAGCAGCCTGTACGGGAGGGGGGGCACTGAAGCTTTCTTT.